This T cell receptor beta chain was retrieved from a study of blood T cell repertoires in COVID-19. Background on the study: Samples of COVID-19 (acute and convalescent) were obtained from the United States, Italy and Spain. From T cells, B-cell-depleted T cells, or PBMCs came the material, which was cDNA or gDNA.

This clone is a singleton in its sample. Here immunoSEQ multiplex PCR was the method, and the copy in TCRdb shows in-frame clones only, minus some. Altogether 150,000 to 200,000 clones are present, about four fifths being singletons, with the ten largest covering 6.9%. This CDR3 contains 13 residues. From germline, CDR1 is KGHDR and CDR2 SFDVKD. V was cut by 1 base and J by 6 bases, with 6 bases left in between. Sequenced input: peripheral blood. The receptor comes from a man aged 55 to 70 with acute or convalescent COVID-19. This chain links TRBV24-1 with TRBJ1-5; a possible D gene is TRBD1 (5 bases). DNA of the CDR3: TGTGCCACCAGTGATTTCCAGGGTCAGCCCCAGCATTTT. Translated: CATSDFQGQPQHF.